A selection of T cell receptor beta chains follows, all from one sample in a study of cytomegalovirus exposure and HLA in healthy donors. The table came from immunoSEQ multiplex PCR; TCRdb's copy has only in-frame clones and leaves some out. The repertoire holds about 180,000 clones, around 80% seen once, with around 1.5% in the top ten. Sequencing used PBMCs. These receptors were collected from a man between 18 and 29 years old in good health and CMV-seronegative. CDR3s leave out the opening cysteine and the closing phenylalanine or tryptophan.

TRBJ2-7 TRBV6-6 ASSGQLGNEQY
TRBJ2-2 TRBV27 ASRSDGTGKTGELF
TRBJ1-4 TRBV19 ASSIMGQANEKLF
TRBJ2-2 TRBV7-8 ASSASRLQGGTGELF
TRBJ1-4 TRBV30 AWGPGGLGEKLF
TRBJ1-2 TRBV28 ASRQGQGYT
TRBJ2-1 TRBV5-1 ASSSGRGGSSYNEQF
TRBJ1-2 TRBV9 ASSGSTGENYGYT
TRBJ2-7 TRBV2 ASSGRWRTDAYEQY
TRBJ1-2 TRBV30 AWSSGTALGANYGYT
TRBJ2-1 TRBV5-4 ASSLRGRTSTASSYNEQF
TRBJ2-3 TRBV18 ASSLGRGGTDTQY
TRBJ1-1 TRBV9 ASSVGGVDTEAF
TRBJ2-1 TRBV27 ASIRPLAGVYNEQF
TRBJ1-2 TRBV7-9 ASSHGQLYGYT
TRBJ1-3 TRBV19 ASSIETGVAGNTIY
TRBJ1-1 TRBV7-2 ASSVTGANTEAF
TRBJ2-1 TRBV9 ASSGGAPIGYNEQF
TRBJ1-5 TRBV7-2 ASSSTGTGSQPQH
TRBJ1-2 TRBV7-2 ASSLTGDSAYT
TRBJ1-2 TRBV18 ASSPGSGGYGYT
TRBJ2-1 TRBV25-1 ASSGLGGDREHNEQF
TRBJ2-5 TRBV5-1 ASSLGDRYQETQY
TRBJ2-1 TRBV29-1 SVVRRGSSYNEQF
TRBJ2-7 TRBV6-5 ASSPGLAGDYEQY
TRBJ2-2 TRBV4-1 ASSQVSQGNTGELF
TRBJ2-7 TRBV28 ASTTSGGISYEQY
TRBJ2-7 TRBV7-9 ASSWGQGSSYEQY
TRBJ2-1 TRBV6-1 ASSVDRVSEQF